The 21 T cell receptor beta chains given below trace back to one sample, sequenced in a study of T cells in Graves' hyperthyroidism and ophthalmopathy. Amplification of TCR beta CDR3 regions used RNA as the template. Carried out on the TCR CDR3, a first-round RT-PCR used the HTBI primer set. TCRdb itself ran the multiplex PCR reads through MiXCR, one entry per CDR3 protein. The sample consists of roughly 700,000 distinct CDR3 sequences, roughly 17% of them appearing once. The material sequenced was blood. The receptors come from a man aged 50 to 59 with Graves' hyperthyroidism.

This clonotype was picked up many times. The V gene is TRBV2, the J gene TRBJ1-5, with D maybe TRBD1 (5 bases). The V and J ends lost 4 bases and 6 bases respectively, with 7 bases between them. This CDR3 comprises 12 residues. Per the germline V gene, CDR1 is SNHLY and CDR2 is FYNNEI. CDR3 in amino acids: CASSVGPQPQHF. CDR3 coding DNA: TGTGCCAGCAGTGTGGGGCCTCAGCCCCAGCATTTT.

This clonotype was counted a few times. The rearrangement uses TRBV6-1 and TRBJ1-5; 12 bases align to TRBD1. With V trimmed by 8 bases and J by 5 bases, 4 bases remained unmatched. The CDR3 runs 14 residues. CDR1 and CDR2 (germline): MNHNS, SASEGT. The DNA for the CDR3 is TGTGCCAGCTGGGACAGGGGGCATGATCAGCCCCAGCATTTT. Its protein product is CASWDRGHDQPQHF.

The rearrangement uses TRBV7-6 and TRBJ2-3, with D tentatively TRBD1 or TRBD2 (6 bases each). Germline V gene lookup returns CDR1 SGHVS and CDR2 FNYEAQ. CDR3 length: 14 amino acids. V lost 4 bases and J lost 6, with 14 bases in between. The CDR3 is CASSSGGFSDTQYF. The CDR3 coding sequence is TGTGCCAGCAGCTCCGGGGGCTTCTCCGATACGCAGTATTTT.

There are a few counts of this clonotype. V gene TRBV10-3 combines with J gene TRBJ1-1; D is unclear. This CDR3 is built from 13 residues. V was clipped by 10 bases and J by 8 bases, with 20 bases between them. Germline lookup yields CDR1 ENHRY and CDR2 SYGVKD. This chain's CDR3 is CATRGGTTSEAFF. As DNA, the CDR3 is TGTGCCACTCGAGGAGGTACTACTTCAGAAGCTTTCTTT.

This chain links TRBV7-2 with TRBJ1-1; weak D call: TRBD1 (5 bases). The V gene lost 2 bases and the J gene lost 2 bases, with 12 bases spanning the gap. Germline V CDR1 and CDR2: SGHTA, FQGNSA. The CDR3 contains 15 residues. CDR3 region: CASSLFRGGNTEAFF. CDR3 DNA: TGTGCCAGCAGCTTATTTCGTGGGGGAAACACTGAAGCTTTCTTT.

This clonotype was seen at least ten times. CDR3 amino acids: CASSMTGGNTEAFF. DNA for the CDR3: TGTGCCAGTAGTATGACAGGGGGGAACACTGAAGCTTTCTTT. The rearrangement uses TRBV19 and TRBJ1-1, with 9 bases aligning to TRBD1. The length of the CDR3 is 14 residues. Per germline, CDR1 LNHDA and CDR2 SQIVND (reference sequence). The J segment lost 1 base and the V segment lost 3 bases, leaving 0 bases of the junction unmatched.

This clonotype came up many times. The chain is built from TRBV12-3 or TRBV12-4 and TRBJ2-7, with D hard to call. Trimming left V 0 bases short and J 7 bases short, with 13 bases between. This CDR3 spans 14 amino acids. CDR3 sequence (DNA): TGTGCCAGCAGTTTAGCAGCCCTGGGAAGGGAGCAGTACTTC. Translated, it gives CASSLAALGREQYF.

This clonotype has more than one count but fewer than ten. The rearrangement joins TRBV2 to TRBJ2-7, with 8 bases matching TRBD1. The CDR3 runs to 16 residues. Per germline, CDR1 SNHLY and CDR2 FYNNEI. Trimming cost V 1 base and J 4 bases; bases outside gene matches: 9. The CDR3 reads CASSEGQGTFIYEQYF. In nucleotides, the CDR3 is TGTGCCAGCAGTGAAGGACAGGGGACCTTCATTTACGAGCAGTACTTC.

The V call is TRBV6-1, the J call TRBJ1-5, with 7 nucleotides matching TRBD1. CDR1 and CDR2 (germline): MNHNS, SASEGT. This CDR3 spans 16 amino acids. With 6 bases clipped from V and 5 bases from J, the junction kept 13 bases outside the gene matches. The CDR3 sequence is CASRKGDTGADQPQHF. The CDR3 nucleotides are TGTGCCAGCAGGAAAGGTGATACAGGGGCGGATCAGCCCCAGCATTTT.

This clonotype was recorded many times. The gene calls are TRBV2 and TRBJ2-2, with D possibly being TRBD2 (5 bases). V was shortened by 7 bases and J by 0 bases, with 12 bases between the two germline ends. Per germline, CDR1 SNHLY and CDR2 FYNNEI. The CDR3 extends over 15 amino acids. The CDR3 sequence: CASKEVLANTGELFF. CDR3 nucleotides: TGTGCCAGCAAGGAGGTTCTAGCGAACACCGGGGAGCTGTTTTTT.

This rearrangement joins TRBV29-1 to TRBJ1-2; weak D call: TRBD1 (6 bases). CDR1 and CDR2 (germline): SQVTM, ANQGSEA. Trimming took off 4 bases at V and 2 bases at J, with 11 bases between the two ends. CDR3 length: 13 amino acids. CDR3 loop: CSVVQGTNYGYTF. As DNA, the CDR3 is TGCAGCGTTGTACAGGGAACGAACTATGGCTACACCTTC.

This clonotype was detected many times. V gene TRBV24-1 combines with J gene TRBJ2-3, with D possibly matching TRBD1 (6 bases). V lost 8 bases, J lost 7 bases, and 18 bases lay in between. CDR3 size: 14 residues. Germline values: CDR1 KGHDR, CDR2 SFDVKD. The CDR3: CATNTGTTTHTQYF. In DNA, the CDR3 is TGTGCCACCAATACCGGGACAACAACACATACGCAGTATTTT.

Ten or more counts support this clonotype. The rearrangement links TRBV29-1 to TRBJ1-4; 9 bases map to TRBD1. Germline CDR1 SQVTM, CDR2 ANQGSEA. CDR3 size: 14 residues. The junction had 11 bases not matched to a gene; V was cut back by 7 bases and J by 8 bases. CDR3 bases: TGCAGCGCAATTCCGGGACAGGGCGTAGAAAAACTGTTTTTT. Its protein is CSAIPGQGVEKLFF.

This clonotype showed up many times. This chain connects TRBV28 to TRBJ2-7; D is uncertain. Germline CDR1 and CDR2: MDHEN and SYDVKM. This CDR3 is built from 11 residues. V dropped 7 bases and J dropped 3 bases, with 7 bases sitting between them. The CDR3 spells CASTGIYEQYF. CDR3 bases: TGTGCCAGCACTGGTATCTACGAGCAGTACTTC. Together with reference TRBV28 and TRBJ2-7, the CDR3 gives the full variable domain: DVKVTQSSRYLVKRTGEKVFLECVQDMDHENMFWYRQDPGLGLRLIYFSYDVKMKEKGDIPEGYSVSREKKERFSLILESASTNQTSMYLCASTGIYEQYFGPGTRLTVT.

Ten or more counts support this clonotype. V gene TRBV30 combines with J gene TRBJ2-2; D possibly matches TRBD1 or TRBD2 (5 bases each). The V end lost 3 bases, the J end lost 2 bases, and 13 bases lay between the germline ends. CDR1 and CDR2 from the germline V gene are GTSNPN and SVGIG (reference sequence). The CDR3 spans 15 residues. The CDR3 loop is CAWRRGALNTGELFF. The CDR3 DNA reads TGTGCCTGGAGAAGGGGAGCCCTTAACACCGGGGAGCTGTTTTTT.

The chain couples TRBV6-2 or TRBV6-3 to TRBJ2-5, with TRBD1 matching over 9 bases. Germline V gene data show CDR1 as MNHEY and CDR2 as SVGEGT. Trimming took 10 bases from V and 5 from J; bases not matched to a gene: 14. This CDR3 is built from 15 residues. The CDR3 reads CAIVPGQGSLETQYF. In nucleotides, the CDR3 is TGTGCCATCGTGCCGGGACAGGGTTCTTTGGAGACCCAGTACTTC.

The V gene is TRBV19, the J gene TRBJ2-7, with a weak D call TRBD1 (6 bases). Trimming took 5 bases from V and 2 from J, leaving 19 bases between them. CDR1 and CDR2 from the germline V gene are LNHDA and SQIVND (reference sequence). This CDR3 region has 16 residues. Written as DNA, the CDR3 is TGTGCCAGTAGTGCGAACCCGGACAGACCTACCTACGAGCAGTACTTC. It specifies CASSANPDRPTYEQYF. The full variable domain, rest sourced from reference TRBV19 and TRBJ2-7, is DGGITQSPKYLFRKEGQNVTLSCEQNLNHDAMYWYRQDPGQGLRLIYYSQIVNDFQKGDIAEGYSVSREKKESFPLTVTSAQKNPTAFYLCASSANPDRPTYEQYFGPGTRLTVT.

This chain uses TRBV12-3 or TRBV12-4 with TRBJ2-7; 8 nucleotides agree with TRBD1. This CDR3 is 15 amino acids long. The V gene end was trimmed by 2 bases and the J gene end by 3 bases; junction bases not matched to a gene: 6. Here the CDR3 reads CASSLIGTGLYEQYF. The CDR3 nucleotides are TGTGCCAGCAGTTTAATTGGGACAGGACTCTACGAGCAGTACTTC.

The chain combines TRBV25-1 with TRBJ1-4; D ambiguous. This CDR3 is built from 15 residues. Germline V gene lookup returns CDR1 MGHDK and CDR2 SYGVNS. Trimming shortened V by 3 bases and J by 4 bases, and 12 bases separated the two germline ends. CDR3 nucleotides: TGTGCCAGCAGTGATTTCCAGGTTTATAATGAAAAACTGTTTTTT. Encoded protein: CASSDFQVYNEKLFF.

Ten or more counts support this clonotype. This chain's CDR3 is CASSNRPGNQPQHF. CDR3 nucleotide sequence: TGTGCCAGCAGTAACCGGCCGGGCAATCAGCCCCAGCATTTT. The chain carries TRBV12-3 or TRBV12-4 and TRBJ1-5; D gene uncertain. The V end lost 5 bases, the J end lost 2 bases, and 10 bases lay between the germline ends. This CDR3 spans 14 amino acids.

This clonotype was seen a few times. The V gene is TRBV14, the J gene TRBJ1-6, with 7 nucleotides matching TRBD1. There are 14 residues in the CDR3. After removal of 5 bases from V and 6 bases from J, the junction contained 4 bases not matched to a gene. CDR1 SGHDN and CDR2 FVKESK come from the germline V gene. The CDR3 nucleotides are TGTGCCAGCAGCTATCGACAGGGTAATTCACCCCTCCACTTT. Amino acid sequence: CASSYRQGNSPLHF.